What follows are 22 T cell receptor beta chains derived from one specimen sequenced in a study of control samples from healthy donors and cancer patients. TCRdb keeps only in-frame clones here, not all; method: immunoSEQ multiplex PCR. The sample consists of roughly 58,000 clones, roughly 86% of them appearing once. Sequenced material: PBMCs. The origin of the receptors is a woman aged 55 to 70 with lung cancer.

The genes are TRBV27 and TRBJ2-7; D not certain. This CDR3 contains 13 residues. With 2 bases removed from V and 3 bases from J, the gap between germline ends came to 8 bases. Germline assignment: CDR1 MNHEY and CDR2 SMNVEV (reference sequence). Here the CDR3 reads CASSLAPLYEQYF. In DNA form, the CDR3 reads TGTGCCAGCAGTTTAGCTCCCCTCTACGAGCAGTACTTC.

Of note for this clone: Its ends do not fully match the called genes, so a read error is possible. V and J are TRBV19 and TRBJ1-6, with D maybe TRBD1 (5 bases). Germline loops: CDR1 LNHDA, CDR2 SQIVND (reference sequence). CDR3 size: 15 residues. CDR3 DNA sequence: TGTGCGAGTAGGGAATTTGGGGGGAACAATTCACCCCTCCACTTT. Its translation: CASREFGGNNSPLHF.

The V and J genes are TRBV15 and TRBJ2-1, with TRBD1 matching 9 bases. V lost 3 bases and J lost 8; bases outside the gene matches: 5. Germline V lookup: CDR1 LNHNV, CDR2 YYDKDF (reference sequence). There are 14 residues in the CDR3. The CDR3 spells CATSSRQGVDEQFF. The CDR3 bases are TGTGCCACCAGCAGTAGACAGGGGGTGGATGAGCAGTTCTTC. The full variable domain, its missing parts supplied by reference TRBV15 and TRBJ2-1, is DAMVIQNPRYQVTQFGKPVTLSCSQTLNHNVMYWYQQKSSQAPKLLFHYYDKDFNNEADTPDNFQSRRPNTSFCFLDIRSPGLGDTAMYLCATSSRQGVDEQFFGPGTRLTVL.

The genes are TRBV28 and TRBJ1-5; weak D call: TRBD1 (5 bases). The V end was cut by 8 bases, the J end by 2 bases, with 16 bases between. Germline V gives CDR1 MDHEN, CDR2 SYDVKM. This CDR3 is 15 amino acids long. CDR3 sequence: CASLGGGFRNQPQHF. DNA for the CDR3: TGTGCCAGCCTCGGCGGGGGATTTCGCAATCAGCCCCAGCATTTT.

This chain connects TRBV5-6 to TRBJ2-7; TRBD1 is a possible D gene (5 bases). Trimming shortened V by 1 base and J by 4 bases, and 12 bases separated the two germline ends. The germline CDR1 and CDR2 sequences are SGHDT and YYEEEE. There are 14 residues in the CDR3. CDR3 sequence: CASSLNRNNYEQYF. The CDR3 DNA sequence: TGTGCCAGCAGCTTGAACAGGAATAATTACGAGCAGTACTTC.

This chain uses TRBV6-5 with TRBJ2-5, with D perhaps given as TRBD1 or TRBD2 (6 bases each). Germline V gene lookup returns CDR1 MNHEY and CDR2 SVGAGI. This CDR3 contains 14 residues. Trimming took off 9 bases at V and 2 bases at J, with 16 bases between the two ends. CDR3: CASQWRGTQETQYF. The CDR3 nucleotides read TGTGCCAGTCAGTGGAGGGGGACACAAGAGACCCAGTACTTC.

This chain uses TRBV10-3 with TRBJ1-1, with a possible D match to TRBD1 (5 bases). This CDR3 contains 16 residues. Germline V gives CDR1 ENHRY, CDR2 SYGVKD. Trimming stripped 5 bases from V and 0 bases from J, with 16 bases between. CDR3 in amino acids: CAISLTGEGLNTEAFF. The DNA for the CDR3 is TGTGCCATCAGTTTAACAGGAGAGGGGTTGAACACTGAAGCTTTCTTT.

V and J are TRBV28 and TRBJ2-5, with 9 bases matching TRBD1. CDR1 MDHEN and CDR2 SYDVKM come from the germline V gene. The length of the CDR3 is 14 residues. Germline trimming cut 6 bases from V and 5 bases from J; bases unmatched to any gene: 7. The CDR3 sequence: CASSDTDRGETQYF. DNA of the CDR3: TGTGCCAGCAGCGACACGGACAGGGGTGAGACCCAGTACTTC.

Notes on this clone: The conserved phenylalanine or tryptophan normally closing the CDR3 is absent here, so this likely arose from a read error. The CDR3 spells CASSSPSGQQNTEAFL. The CDR3 DNA is TGTGCCAGCAGCTCCCCCTCGGGACAACAGAACACTGAAGCTTTCCTT. The chain links TRBV11-2 to TRBJ1-1; TRBD1 might be the D (6 bases). The CDR3 contains 16 residues. With 4 bases removed from V and 1 base from J, the gap between germline ends came to 16 bases. Germline V gives CDR1 SGHAT, CDR2 FQNNGV.

The gene calls are TRBV5-4 and TRBJ2-1, with a possible D match to TRBD1 (5 bases). V was cut by 0 bases and J by 1 base, with 5 bases left in between. CDR3 length: 14 amino acids. From germline, CDR1 is SGHNT and CDR2 YYREEE (reference sequence). The CDR3 DNA follows: TGTGCCAGCAGCTTGGCAGGGTCCTACAATGAGCAGTTCTTC. Residues: CASSLAGSYNEQFF.

The genes are TRBV18 and TRBJ1-1; no clear D. Germline lookup yields CDR1 KGHSH and CDR2 LQKENI. With 2 bases removed from V and 1 base from J, the gap between germline ends came to 5 bases. The CDR3 sequence is 13 residues long. CDR3 sequence reads: CASSPIENTEAFF. CDR3 DNA: TGTGCCAGCTCACCAATCGAGAACACTGAAGCTTTCTTT. Based on the CDR3 plus reference TRBV18 and TRBJ1-1, the full variable domain is NAGVMQNPRHLVRRRGQEARLRCSPMKGHSHVYWYRQLPEEGLKFMVYLQKENIIDESGMPKERFSAEFPKEGPSILRIQQVVRGDSAAYFCASSPIENTEAFFGQGTRLTVV.

The CDR3 coding sequence is TGCGCCAGCAGCCAGTCTGGGACCCAAGAGACCCAGTACTTC. Translating gives CASSQSGTQETQYF. V is TRBV4-1 and J is TRBJ2-5; either TRBD1 or TRBD2 may fit D (5 bases each). From germline, CDR1 is MGHRA and CDR2 YSYEKL. The CDR3 runs to 14 residues. The V end lost 3 bases, the J end lost 1 base, and 9 bases lay between the germline ends.

This clone has a handful of counts. This chain uses TRBV10-3 with TRBJ1-2; D gene uncertain. There are 15 residues in the CDR3. The V gene lost 3 bases and the J gene lost 3 bases, with 14 bases spanning the gap. Per germline, CDR1 ENHRY and CDR2 SYGVKD. The CDR3 DNA reads TGTGCCATCAGTGATATCGATGGTGCGGACTATGGCTACACCTTC. Amino acids: CAISDIDGADYGYTF.

The J gene is TRBJ1-1, the V gene TRBV29-1, with unresolved D. V was shortened by 7 bases and J by 5 bases, with 17 bases between the two germline ends. The CDR3 runs 13 residues. Germline V gives CDR1 SQVTM, CDR2 ANQGSEA. CDR3 in amino acids: CSAVRGSRTEAFF. CDR3 in DNA: TGCAGCGCCGTTCGCGGGTCCCGGACTGAAGCTTTCTTT. The full variable domain, its missing parts supplied by reference TRBV29-1 and TRBJ1-1, is SAVISQKPSRDICQRGTSLTIQCQVDSQVTMMFWYRQQPGQSLTLIATANQGSEATYESGFVIDKFPISRPNLTFSTLTVSNMSPEDSSIYLCSAVRGSRTEAFFGQGTRLTVV.

In the case of this clone: At one end, the junction sequence differs from germline, possibly due to a read error. This chain connects TRBV15 to TRBJ2-5; D call uncertain. Germline V gene sequence: CDR1 LNHNV, CDR2 YYDKDF (reference sequence). CDR3 size: 12 residues. DNA for the CDR3: TGTGCCACCGGCAGGAGCAAAGAGACCCAGTACTTC. It encodes CATGRSKETQYF.

The V call is TRBV7-9, the J call TRBJ2-3, with TRBD2 identical over 7 bases. Trimming took 4 bases from V and 0 from J; bases not matched to a gene: 10. Germline lookup yields CDR1 SEHNR and CDR2 FQNEAQ (reference sequence). The CDR3 is 17 residues long. CDR3 coding DNA: TGTGCCAGCAGCTCTAGTCTCGGCGGGGGAAGCACAGATACGCAGTATTTT. Its translation: CASSSSLGGGSTDTQYF.

This rearrangement joins TRBV3-1 (or the pseudogene TRBV3-2) to TRBJ2-2; D is unresolved. Germline loops: CDR1 LGHDT, CDR2 YNNKEL (reference sequence). V dropped 6 bases and J dropped 3 bases, with 8 bases sitting between them. The CDR3 spans 13 residues. The CDR3 nucleotides are TGTGCCAGCAGGGACGAGTACACCGGGGAGCTGTTTTTT. Its translation is CASRDEYTGELFF.

This chain connects TRBV27 to TRBJ1-1, with TRBD1 matching over 8 bases. Germline values: CDR1 MNHEY, CDR2 SMNVEV (reference sequence). V was pared by 2 bases and J by 3 bases, with 2 bases of the junction left unmatched. The CDR3 is 14 residues long. CDR3 loop: CASSLQGAYTEAFF. The CDR3 nucleotides read TGTGCCAGCAGTTTACAGGGGGCGTACACTGAAGCTTTCTTT.

The chain joins TRBV5-5 to TRBJ1-2; D call uncertain. The ends were cut back, 1 base at V and 4 bases at J, with 14 bases in the middle. The germline CDR1 and CDR2 sequences are SGHKS and YYEKEE (reference sequence). The CDR3 extends over 15 amino acids. Here the CDR3 reads CASSLTQLNGYGYTF. CDR3 DNA sequence: TGTGCCAGCAGCTTGACACAACTAAACGGCTATGGCTACACCTTC.

J is TRBJ1-1 and V is TRBV9; D remains unclear. CDR1 is SGDLS, CDR2 YYNGEE, per germline. V gave up 0 bases and J gave up 4 bases, with 13 bases separating them. The CDR3 totals 15 residues. As DNA, the CDR3 is TGTGCCAGCAGCGTAGACCCCCTGCGAGGCACTGAAGCTTTCTTT. This sequence encodes CASSVDPLRGTEAFF.

This rearrangement joins TRBV6-5 to TRBJ2-3; 7 nucleotides match TRBD2. The V and J ends lost 8 bases and 7 bases, in that order; junction bases with no gene match: 6. The CDR3 sequence is 12 residues long. The germline V gene encodes CDR1 MNHEY and CDR2 SVGAGI. CDR3 sequence reads: CASFTGGNTQYF. The CDR3 DNA follows: TGTGCCAGCTTCACCGGGGGGAATACGCAGTATTTT.

The genes are TRBV6-5 and TRBJ2-1; D is possibly TRBD1 (6 bases). V was shortened by 6 bases and J by 6 bases, with 15 bases between the two germline ends. Germline V lookup: CDR1 MNHEY, CDR2 SVGAGI. The CDR3 extends over 14 amino acids. CDR3 nucleotides: TGTGCCAGCAGGAAACAGGGAAGGAGCAATGAGCAGTTCTTC. Amino acids: CASRKQGRSNEQFF.